This T cell receptor (beta chain) is from a study of beta chain features in type 1 diabetes. One heparinised draw, averaging roughly 110 mL, was taken per donor. Sorting produced populations that all topped 95% purity. With 4 bases clipped from V and 4 bases from J, the junction kept 10 bases outside the gene matches. Germline CDR1 SQVTM, CDR2 ANQGSEA. The CDR3 length is 15 residues. The whole isolated RNA underwent reverse transcription, so sequencing captured expressed TCRB transcripts. Profiled with immunoSEQ multiplex PCR; TCRdb holds only in-frame clones, not every one. Among some 220,000 clones listed, approximately 11% were seen once.

This TCR was sampled from a young man in good health. The chain is built from TRBV29-1 and TRBJ2-1; 7 nucleotides match TRBD1. Sequencing was done on a sample of central memory CD4+ T cells from blood. DNA of the CDR3: TGCAGCGTTGCCCTTTACAGGGGTACGTACAATGAGCAGTTCTTC. Translation: CSVALYRGTYNEQFF.